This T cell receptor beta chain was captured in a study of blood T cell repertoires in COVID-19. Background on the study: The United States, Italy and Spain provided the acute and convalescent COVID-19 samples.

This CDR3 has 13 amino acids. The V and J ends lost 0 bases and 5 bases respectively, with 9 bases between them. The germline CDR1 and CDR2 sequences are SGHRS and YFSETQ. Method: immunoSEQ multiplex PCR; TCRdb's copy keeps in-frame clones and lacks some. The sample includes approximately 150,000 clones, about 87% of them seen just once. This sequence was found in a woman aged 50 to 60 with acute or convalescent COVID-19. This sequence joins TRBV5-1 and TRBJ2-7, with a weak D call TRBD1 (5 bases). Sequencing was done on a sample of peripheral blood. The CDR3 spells CASSLGTTNEQYF. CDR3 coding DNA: TGCGCCAGCAGCTTGGGGACAACGAACGAGCAGTACTTC. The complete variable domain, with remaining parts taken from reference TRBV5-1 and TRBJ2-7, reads KAGVTQTPRYLIKTRGQQVTLSCSPISGHRSVSWYQQTPGQGLQFLFEYFSETQRNKGNFPGRFSGRQFSNSRSEMNVSTLELGDSALYLCASSLGTTNEQYFGPGTRLTVT.